The 32 T cell receptor beta chains reported below all come from one sample, sequenced in a study of CD8+ T cells in alopecia areata. Extracted from the samples, RNA was reverse transcribed into cDNA to serve as the sequencing template. Libraries were prepared by immunoSEQ multiplex PCR; TCRdb keeps only in-frame clonotypes and omits some of them. This table has 150,000 or so clones, 49% appearing once. The sequenced sample was CD8+ T cells sorted from blood, obtained at week 0. The receptors shown here come from a human donor with alopecia areata.

The gene calls are TRBV6-5 and TRBJ1-2; D unclear. Per germline, CDR1 MNHEY and CDR2 SVGAGI. V was pared by 2 bases and J by 6 bases, with 13 bases between. This CDR3 region has 14 residues. The CDR3 bases are TGTGCCAGCAGTTACCAAGGAACTCGGGATGGCTACACCTTC. This translates into CASSYQGTRDGYTF.

V and J are TRBV11-3 and TRBJ2-7; maybe TRBD2 (5 bases). Germline V gives CDR1 SGHNT, CDR2 YENEEA. V was cut by 1 base and J by 1 base, with 5 bases left in between. The CDR3 sequence is 13 residues long. The CDR3 sequence is CASSLGGSYEQYF. The CDR3 nucleotides are TGTGCCAGCAGCTTAGGAGGGTCCTACGAGCAGTACTTC.

J is TRBJ2-7 and V is TRBV5-6; 7 bases fit TRBD1. J lost 5 bases, V lost 2 bases, and 7 bases had no gene match. The CDR3 has 14 amino acids. Looked up from germline, CDR1 is SGHDT and CDR2 is YYEEEE. This chain's CDR3 is CASSFLMRGHEQYF. Here the CDR3 DNA reads TGTGCCAGCAGCTTCTTGATGAGGGGGCACGAGCAGTACTTC. The variable domain in full, completed from reference TRBV5-6 and TRBJ2-7, reads DAGVTQSPTHLIKTRGQQVTLRCSPKSGHDTVSWYQQALGQGPQFIFQYYEEEERQRGNFPDRFSGHQFPNYSSELNVNALLLGDSALYLCASSFLMRGHEQYFGPGTRLTVT.

The chain couples TRBV7-2 to TRBJ2-5, with 8 bases matching TRBD2. CDR3 size: 16 residues. The germline V gene encodes CDR1 SGHTA and CDR2 FQGNSA. Losses at the gene ends were 3 bases for V and 4 bases for J; bases not matched to a gene: 10. The CDR3 region has the DNA TGTGCCAGCAGCTTGAGAAGGACTAGCCCGCGAGAGACCCAGTACTTC. Its translation: CASSLRRTSPRETQYF.

The gene calls are TRBV27 and TRBJ2-2; D is undetermined. CDR1 and CDR2 (germline): MNHEY, SMNVEV (reference sequence). This CDR3 region has 12 residues. Trimming cost V 7 bases and J 4 bases, with 7 bases left between them. The CDR3 region has the DNA TGTGCCAGCATAGCACCCACCGGGGAGCTGTTTTTT. As protein: CASIAPTGELFF.

This clone was seen a few times. The chain joins TRBV10-3 to TRBJ2-5, with D unclear. The CDR3 is 12 amino acids. The V gene's germline CDR1 is ENHRY and CDR2 SYGVKD. Between the trimmed V and J ends, which lost 3 bases and 2 bases, there was a span of 4 bases. This chain's CDR3 is CAISDWQETQYF. CDR3 bases: TGTGCCATCAGTGACTGGCAAGAGACCCAGTACTTC.

This chain links TRBV2 with TRBJ1-2, with D possibly TRBD1 on 5 matching bases. The CDR3 has 11 amino acids. Looked up from germline, CDR1 is SNHLY and CDR2 is FYNNEI. The CDR3 spells CAPRGAYGYTF. CDR3 coding DNA: TGTGCTCCCCGAGGGGCCTATGGCTACACCTTC.

The gene calls are TRBV19 and TRBJ2-7; D perhaps matches TRBD1 (6 bases). This CDR3 is built from 12 residues. V lost 3 bases, J lost 3 bases, and 6 bases lay in between. Germline V gene data show CDR1 as LNHDA and CDR2 as SQIVND (reference sequence). In DNA, the CDR3 is TGTGCCAGTAGTATGACAGGCTACGAGCAGTACTTC. Protein: CASSMTGYEQYF.

The chain couples TRBV5-1 to TRBJ2-7; D unresolved. The V and J ends lost 4 bases and 3 bases respectively, with 17 bases between them. The CDR3 is 15 residues long. Looked up from germline, CDR1 is SGHRS and CDR2 is YFSETQ. CDR3 region: CASSAGLKAVYEQYF. CDR3 sequence (DNA): TGCGCCAGCAGCGCCGGGCTAAAGGCGGTCTACGAGCAGTACTTC.

The table lists this clone with a few counts. The chain links TRBV7-9 to TRBJ2-3, with TRBD1 identical over 11 bases. CDR3 length: 15 amino acids. Germline CDR1 is SEHNR and CDR2 is FQNEAQ (reference sequence). V trimming: 6 bases; J trimming: 4 bases; junction bases outside the gene matches: 6. The CDR3 here is CASRSGQGAADTQYF. CDR3 nucleotide sequence: TGTGCCAGCAGATCCGGACAGGGGGCCGCAGATACGCAGTATTTT.

This clone has only a few counts. The chain joins TRBV27 to TRBJ1-4; D unclear. Trimming left V 5 bases short and J 8 bases short, with 12 bases between. The CDR3 covers 13 residues. Germline V lookup: CDR1 MNHEY, CDR2 SMNVEV (reference sequence). CDR3 nucleotides: TGTGCCAGCAGTCGTTCGGTGCGGGAAAAACTGTTTTTT. Encoded protein: CASSRSVREKLFF.

The rearrangement joins TRBV18 to TRBJ2-2; no clear D. This CDR3 spans 16 amino acids. The V end was cut by 3 bases, the J end by 0 bases, with 11 bases between. Germline V gene data show CDR1 as KGHSH and CDR2 as LQKENI. CDR3 sequence: CASSPSSRSNTGELFF. In nucleotides, the CDR3 is TGTGCCAGCTCACCCTCGAGCCGATCGAACACCGGGGAGCTGTTTTTT.

The CDR3 DNA reads TGTGCCAGCAGTGAATGGGAAAAGCAGGGGGCTCAGGATGGCTACACCTTC. Translating it yields CASSEWEKQGAQDGYTF. The chain combines TRBV25-1 with TRBJ1-2, with TRBD1 matching over 8 bases. The CDR3 contains 17 residues. CDR1 is MGHDK and CDR2 is SYGVNS in the germline V gene. The junction had 13 bases not matched to a gene; V was cut back by 1 base and J by 6 bases.

The chain carries TRBV6-5 and TRBJ1-5, with TRBD1 identical over 9 bases. V was clipped by 7 bases and J by 5 bases; unmatched bases: 6. Germline V gene sequence: CDR1 MNHEY, CDR2 SVGAGI. This CDR3 spans 14 amino acids. The CDR3 spells CASTNRGLDQPQHF. The CDR3 nucleotides are TGTGCCAGCACTAACAGGGGGCTGGATCAGCCCCAGCATTTT.

This clone has only a few counts. CDR3 in amino acids: CSVGSETYEQYF. The CDR3 coding sequence is TGCAGCGTCGGCAGTGAGACCTACGAGCAGTACTTC. The rearrangement joins TRBV29-1 to TRBJ2-7; no reliable D call. Germline CDR1 reads SQVTM; CDR2 reads ANQGSEA. Trimming removed 6 bases from V and 2 bases from J, with 11 bases in between. CDR3 length equals 12 residues.

This chain uses TRBV27 with TRBJ2-1; 11 bases are a match to TRBD2. V shed 0 bases, J shed 4 bases, and the junction held 11 bases outside the gene matches. Germline V CDR1 and CDR2: MNHEY, SMNVEV (reference sequence). The CDR3 has 19 residues. CDR3 sequence: CASSLSHHPLAGAYNEQFF. The CDR3 DNA reads TGTGCCAGCAGTTTATCGCACCACCCACTAGCGGGGGCGTACAATGAGCAGTTCTTC.

The genes are TRBV5-6 and TRBJ2-7; maybe TRBD1 (6 bases). In germline, CDR1 is SGHDT, CDR2 YYEEEE. The germline V and J ends were trimmed by 4 bases and 4 bases, with 18 bases remaining between them. This CDR3 comprises 15 residues. The CDR3 nucleotides read TGTGCCAGCAGCCTCGCGGCAGGGGCTCTATACGAGCAGTACTTC. Encoded protein: CASSLAAGALYEQYF.

The V gene is TRBV5-6, the J gene TRBJ2-1; 9 bases match TRBD2. Germline values: CDR1 SGHDT, CDR2 YYEEEE. V was pared by 4 bases and J by 4 bases, with 6 bases of the junction left unmatched. This CDR3 has 15 amino acids. The CDR3 region is CASSAASGEYNEQFF. The CDR3 bases are TGTGCCAGCAGCGCCGCTAGCGGGGAGTACAATGAGCAGTTCTTC.

The rearrangement links TRBV27 to TRBJ2-5; D may be TRBD1 or TRBD2 (5 bases each). V was pared by 1 base and J by 5 bases, with 11 bases between. The CDR3 runs 14 residues. The germline gives CDR1 MNHEY, CDR2 SMNVEV (reference sequence). The DNA for the CDR3 is TGTGCCAGCAGTTTATTGGGGGTGACGGAGACCCAGTACTTC. This codes for CASSLLGVTETQYF.

V and J are TRBV29-1 and TRBJ2-1; D unclear. Looked up from germline, CDR1 is SQVTM and CDR2 is ANQGSEA. This CDR3 is 15 amino acids long. The germline V and J ends were trimmed by 2 bases and 1 base, with 12 bases remaining between them. The DNA of the CDR3 is TGCAGCGTTGAACTGGTGGGAAATTCCTACAATGAGCAGTTCTTC. Its protein is CSVELVGNSYNEQFF.

This sequence joins TRBV18 and TRBJ2-3, with 11 bases identical to TRBD1. CDR3 length: 15 amino acids. The V gene end was trimmed by 3 bases and the J gene end by 6 bases; junction bases not matched to a gene: 5. Germline CDR1 reads KGHSH; CDR2 reads LQKENI. For the CDR3, the DNA is TGTGCCAGCTCACCCGGACAGGGGGCGCGGGATACGCAGTATTTT. It specifies CASSPGQGARDTQYF.

This clone has more than one count but fewer than ten. CDR3 bases: TGTGCAATTAACACCGGGGAGCTGTTTTTT. Its protein product is CAINTGELFF. V usage is TRBV2 and J usage is TRBJ2-2; D is uncertain. The CDR3 sequence is 10 residues long. From germline, CDR1 is SNHLY and CDR2 FYNNEI.

This rearrangement joins TRBV11-2 to TRBJ2-7; D ambiguous. The CDR3 length is 13 residues. Germline V gene sequence: CDR1 SGHAT, CDR2 FQNNGV. Between the trimmed V and J ends, which lost 1 base and 4 bases, there was a span of 8 bases. The CDR3 DNA reads as TGTGCCAGCAGCTTAGGGTGGGGATACGAGCAGTACTTC. Its translation: CASSLGWGYEQYF. The full variable domain, rest sourced from reference TRBV11-2 and TRBJ2-7, is EAGVAQSPRYKIIEKRQSVAFWCNPISGHATLYWYQQILGQGPKLLIQFQNNGVVDDSQLPKDRFSAERLKGVDSTLKIQPAKLEDSAVYLCASSLGWGYEQYFGPGTRLTVT.

This clone was detected a few times. This chain connects TRBV11-2 to TRBJ2-7; D is tentatively TRBD1 or TRBD2 (5 bases each). The V end lost 5 bases, the J end lost 4 bases, and 12 bases lay between the germline ends. CDR1 is SGHAT and CDR2 is FQNNGV in the germline V gene. The CDR3 is 13 residues long. The CDR3 region has the DNA TGTGCCAGCAGCCACGGGACGAAATACGAGCAGTACTTC. Protein sequence: CASSHGTKYEQYF.

This clone was counted once. The chain joins TRBV27 to TRBJ2-3, with a tentative D call TRBD1 (5 bases). Between the trimmed V and J ends, which lost 1 base and 0 bases, there was a span of 8 bases. Germline-derived CDR1 and CDR2 are MNHEY and SMNVEV (reference sequence). CDR3 length: 15 residues. The CDR3 bases are TGTGCCAGCAGTTTATATCAGGGCAGCACAGATACGCAGTATTTT. Protein sequence: CASSLYQGSTDTQYF.

This clone was seen more than once but under ten times. The chain carries TRBV29-1 and TRBJ2-7; weak D call: TRBD2 (5 bases). The CDR3 spans 11 residues. Deletions cut 4 bases from V and 6 bases from J, with 10 bases between. Germline CDR1 reads SQVTM; CDR2 reads ANQGSEA. CDR3 region: CSVAASSEQYF. CDR3 nucleotide sequence: TGCAGCGTTGCTGCTAGCTCCGAGCAGTACTTC.

This clone was counted only a few times. J is TRBJ1-2 and V is TRBV4-3; D not resolved. Looked up from germline, CDR1 is LGHNA and CDR2 is YSLEER. The CDR3 contains 14 residues. V lost 0 bases, J lost 3 bases, and 8 bases lay in between. The CDR3 reads CASSQERGDYGYTF. The CDR3 nucleotides read TGCGCCAGCAGCCAAGAAAGAGGAGACTATGGCTACACCTTC.

The chain uses TRBV29-1 and TRBJ1-2; D not resolved. Looked up from germline, CDR1 is SQVTM and CDR2 is ANQGSEA. The ends were cut back, 0 bases at V and 1 base at J, with 6 bases in the middle. The CDR3 covers 13 residues. The CDR3 spells CSVEDPLNYGYTF. In DNA, the CDR3 is TGCAGCGTTGAAGATCCCCTTAACTATGGCTACACCTTC. Complete variable domain (other parts from reference TRBV29-1 and TRBJ1-2): SAVISQKPSRDICQRGTSLTIQCQVDSQVTMMFWYRQQPGQSLTLIATANQGSEATYESGFVIDKFPISRPNLTFSTLTVSNMSPEDSSIYLCSVEDPLNYGYTFGSGTRLTVV.

This clone has more than one count but fewer than ten. CDR3 nucleotide sequence: TGTGCCAGCAGCCAGGTAGCGGGGGACACAGATACGCAGTATTTT. This encodes CASSQVAGDTDTQYF. The chain has TRBV14 and TRBJ2-3; TRBD2 aligns across 9 bases. Germline CDR1 is SGHDN and CDR2 is FVKESK. The CDR3 is 15 amino acids. V shed 3 bases, J shed 2 bases, and the junction held 3 bases outside the gene matches.

The chain carries TRBV2 and TRBJ2-7; tentatively, D is TRBD1 or TRBD2 (5 bases each). The CDR3 has 14 residues. V lost 3 bases, J lost 6 bases, and 15 bases lay in between. Germline CDR1 is SNHLY and CDR2 is FYNNEI. The CDR3 reads CASSESGARGEQYF. In nucleotides, the CDR3 is TGTGCCAGCAGTGAGTCCGGGGCGAGGGGCGAGCAGTACTTC.

This clone was seen a handful of times. V is TRBV29-1 and J is TRBJ1-1; D is uncertain. V lost 1 base to trimming and J lost 6 bases, with 3 bases between them. This CDR3 is 10 amino acids long. In germline, CDR1 is SQVTM, CDR2 ANQGSEA. Written as DNA, the CDR3 is TGCAGCGTTGAAGGACCTGAAGCTTTCTTT. Translated, it gives CSVEGPEAFF.

The chain carries TRBV15 and TRBJ1-5; D is possibly TRBD1 (5 bases). Germline V gene data show CDR1 as LNHNV and CDR2 as YYDKDF (reference sequence). V lost 5 bases, J lost 5 bases, and 13 bases lay in between. The CDR3 sequence is 14 residues long. The CDR3 bases are TGTGCCACCAGCGGGGGACCGGGGGATCAGCCCCAGCATTTT. The encoded protein is CATSGGPGDQPQHF.